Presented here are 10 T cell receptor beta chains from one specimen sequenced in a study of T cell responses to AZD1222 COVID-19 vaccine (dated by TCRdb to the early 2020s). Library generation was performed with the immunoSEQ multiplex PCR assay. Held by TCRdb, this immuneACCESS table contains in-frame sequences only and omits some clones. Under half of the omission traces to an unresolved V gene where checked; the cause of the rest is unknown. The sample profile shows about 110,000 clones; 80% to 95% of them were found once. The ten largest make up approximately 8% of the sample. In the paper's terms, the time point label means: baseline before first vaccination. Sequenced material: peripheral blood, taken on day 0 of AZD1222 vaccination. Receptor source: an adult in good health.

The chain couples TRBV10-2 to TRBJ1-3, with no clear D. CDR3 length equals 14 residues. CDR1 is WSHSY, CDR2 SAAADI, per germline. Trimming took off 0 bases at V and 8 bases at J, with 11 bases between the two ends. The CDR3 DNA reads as TGCGCCAGCAGTGAGTCGCGATTCAGACACACCATATATTTT. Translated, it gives CASSESRFRHTIYF.

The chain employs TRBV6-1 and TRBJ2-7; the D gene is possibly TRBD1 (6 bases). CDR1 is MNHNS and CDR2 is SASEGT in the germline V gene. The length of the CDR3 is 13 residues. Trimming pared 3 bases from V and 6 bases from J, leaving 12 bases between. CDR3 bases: TGTGCCAGCAGTGAGTCCAGGGGCCTCGAGCAGTACTTC. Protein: CASSESRGLEQYF.

The CDR3, as DNA: TGCGCCAGCAGTGATTATAGCAATCAGCCCCAGCATTTT. The encoded protein is CASSDYSNQPQHF. The gene calls are TRBV10-2 and TRBJ1-5, with D hard to call. The CDR3 length is 13 residues. The V gene's germline CDR1 is WSHSY and CDR2 SAAADI. With 3 bases removed from V and 0 bases from J, the gap between germline ends came to 3 bases.

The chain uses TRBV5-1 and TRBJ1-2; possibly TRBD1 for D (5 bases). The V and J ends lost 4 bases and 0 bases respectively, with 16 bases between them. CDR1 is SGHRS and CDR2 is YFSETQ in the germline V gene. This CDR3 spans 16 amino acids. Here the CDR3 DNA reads TGCGCCAGCAGCCCTAGGGCGGAGACAGCTAACTATGGCTACACCTTC. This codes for CASSPRAETANYGYTF.

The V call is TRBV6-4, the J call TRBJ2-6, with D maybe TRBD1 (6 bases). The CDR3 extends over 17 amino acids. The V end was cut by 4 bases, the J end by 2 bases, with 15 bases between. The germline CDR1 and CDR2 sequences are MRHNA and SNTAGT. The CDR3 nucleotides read TGTGCCAGCAGTGTCGAGGGAACAGGGACTGGGGCCAACGTCCTGACTTTC. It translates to CASSVEGTGTGANVLTF.

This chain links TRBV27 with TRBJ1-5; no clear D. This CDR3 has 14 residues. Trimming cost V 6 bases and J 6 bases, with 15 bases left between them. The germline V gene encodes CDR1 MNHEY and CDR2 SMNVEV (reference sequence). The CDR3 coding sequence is TGTGCCAGCAGCCGGCGCGGCCTCGGTCAGCCCCAGCATTTT. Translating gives CASSRRGLGQPQHF.

The CDR3 DNA follows: TGTGCCAGCAGTTTTGGCCGAAACTATGGCTACACCTTC. Protein: CASSFGRNYGYTF. This rearrangement joins TRBV12-3 or TRBV12-4 to TRBJ1-2; D not certain. The CDR3 extends over 13 amino acids. Between the trimmed V and J ends, which lost 3 bases and 2 bases, there was a span of 7 bases.

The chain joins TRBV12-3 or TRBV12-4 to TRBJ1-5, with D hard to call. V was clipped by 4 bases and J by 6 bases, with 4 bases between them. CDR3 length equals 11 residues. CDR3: CASSSSQPQHF. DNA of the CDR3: TGTGCCAGCAGTTCGAGTCAGCCCCAGCATTTT.

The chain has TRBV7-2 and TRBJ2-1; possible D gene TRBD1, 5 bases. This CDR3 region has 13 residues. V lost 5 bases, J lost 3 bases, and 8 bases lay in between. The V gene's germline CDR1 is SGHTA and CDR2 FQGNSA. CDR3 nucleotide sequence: TGTGCCAGCAGCCCGGACATCTACAATGAGCAGTTCTTC. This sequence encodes CASSPDIYNEQFF.

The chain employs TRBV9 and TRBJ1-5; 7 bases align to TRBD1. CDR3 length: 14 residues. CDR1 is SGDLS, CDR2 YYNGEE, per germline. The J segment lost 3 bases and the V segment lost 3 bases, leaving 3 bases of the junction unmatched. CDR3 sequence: CASSAGQNNQPQHF. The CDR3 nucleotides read TGTGCCAGCAGCGCGGGACAGAACAATCAGCCCCAGCATTTT.